This T cell receptor beta chain was recorded in a study of cytomegalovirus exposure and HLA in healthy donors. Study at large: The roughly 100 million unique TCR beta sequences, from about 179 million T cells, were found by an earlier analysis. Study observations and caveats: Across HLA loci, a later analysis found differing TCR association rates, with DRB1 most and HLA-C fewest. Rarity marked most TCR sequences, yet some public TCRs occurred in many donors.

Notes on this clone: Its antigen is undetermined.

In the PCR, 60 Vbeta and 13 Jbeta primers were used. Sequenced by immunoSEQ multiplex PCR; TCRdb stores in-frame clones only, minus some. The data hold under 200,000 clones, with 80% to 90% observed a single time. The CDR3 runs 14 residues. The V gene's germline CDR1 is KGHSH and CDR2 LQKENI. V shed 3 bases and J shed 7 bases, with 15 bases lying between them. The clonotype originates from a man aged 45-60 years in good health and CMV-seropositive. The sample taken for sequencing was PBMCs. The rearrangement links TRBV18 to TRBJ1-2; possible D gene TRBD1, 5 bases. CDR3 residues: CASSPKTGGGGYTF. The CDR3 nucleotides are TGTGCCAGCTCACCGAAAACGGGGGGAGGTGGCTACACCTTC.